The 23 T cell receptor beta chains below all came from one sample that was sequenced in a study of immune heterogeneity within non-small cell lung tumors. Bulk tumor genomic DNA, about 570 ng per sample, was the template. Several biopsies per primary tumor were taken during surgery, spaced as far apart as possible. Samples came from untreated patients having curative surgery for newly diagnosed non-small cell lung cancer. Multiplex PCR amplified the TCR beta CDR3 region. Its first round ran for 9 to 11 cycles with 32 V and 13 J primers. TCRdb reprocessed the multiplex PCR reads with MiXCR, giving one entry per CDR3 protein. Of fewer than 25,000 distinct CDR3 sequences detected, around a quarter appear once; the ten largest clones hold roughly 4%. Input material: lung tumor tissue. Receptors were obtained from a man in his forties or fifties with non-small cell lung cancer.

This clonotype has a count of ten or more. CDR3 protein: CSANRGSGNTYEQYF. CDR3 bases: TGCAGTGCTAACCGGGGCAGCGGAAATACCTACGAGCAGTACTTC. The rearrangement links TRBV20-1 to TRBJ2-7; D may correspond to TRBD1 or TRBD2 (5 bases each). Per the germline V gene, CDR1 is DFQATT and CDR2 is SNEGSKA (reference sequence). Deletions cut 4 bases from V and 2 bases from J, with 18 bases between. This CDR3 region has 15 residues.

J is TRBJ1-2 and V is TRBV10-3; unclear D gene. Germline V gives CDR1 ENHRY, CDR2 SYGVKD. This CDR3 has 13 amino acids. The germline V and J ends were trimmed by 4 bases and 6 bases, with 12 bases remaining between them. CDR3 residues: CAISGRVGDGYTF. The CDR3 DNA reads as TGTGCCATCAGTGGGAGGGTCGGGGATGGCTACACCTTC.

At least ten counts were recorded for this clonotype. V gene TRBV3-1 combines with J gene TRBJ2-7, with D maybe TRBD2 (5 bases). With 3 bases removed from V and 6 bases from J, the gap between germline ends came to 9 bases. Per the germline V gene, CDR1 is LGHDT and CDR2 is YNNKEL (reference sequence). CDR3 length: 12 amino acids. For the CDR3, the DNA is TGTGCCAGCAGCCAGACCCGGGGCGAGCAGTACTTC. It encodes CASSQTRGEQYF.

Many counts were recorded for this clonotype. J is TRBJ2-7 and V is TRBV6-1, with 7 nucleotides matching TRBD1. J lost 0 bases, V lost 6 bases, and 5 bases had no gene match. The V gene's germline CDR1 is MNHNS and CDR2 SASEGT. The CDR3 runs to 14 residues. The CDR3 is CASSRDSSSYEQYF. The CDR3 DNA sequence: TGTGCCAGCAGCAGGGACAGCTCCTCCTACGAGCAGTACTTC.

This clonotype showed up many times. The V call is TRBV13, the J call TRBJ2-7; possibly TRBD2 for D (5 bases). This CDR3 has 17 amino acids. The germline V and J ends were trimmed by 1 base and 3 bases, with 19 bases remaining between them. The germline gives CDR1 PRHDT, CDR2 FYEKMQ (reference sequence). CDR3 DNA: TGTGCCAGCAGCTTAGATTGGGCCCGTGGAGGAGGCTACGAGCAGTACTTC. It encodes CASSLDWARGGGYEQYF. Complete variable domain (other parts from reference TRBV13 and TRBJ2-7): AAGVIQSPRHLIKEKRETATLKCYPIPRHDTVYWYQQGPGQDPQFLISFYEKMQSDKGSIPDRFSAQQFSDYHSELNMSSLELGDSALYFCASSLDWARGGGYEQYFGPGTRLTVT.

Comment on this clonotype: A read error may explain this, as a much larger clone is one base away. This CDR3 reads CASSYWGDRHQPQHF. For the CDR3, the DNA is TGTGCCAGCAGTTACTGGGGGGACAGGCATCAGCCCCAGCATTTT. The V call is TRBV6-5, the J call TRBJ1-5, with 8 bases aligning to TRBD1. The CDR3 has 15 residues. Losses at the gene ends were 1 base for V and 5 bases for J; bases not matched to a gene: 4. Germline V gene sequence: CDR1 MNHEY, CDR2 SVGAGI.

This clonotype was recorded a few times. A read error may explain this, as a much larger clone is one base away. The V gene is TRBV27, the J gene TRBJ2-1; 13 nucleotides line up with TRBD2. The CDR3 has 15 amino acids. Germline CDR1 reads MNHEY; CDR2 reads SMNVEV (reference sequence). The CDR3 reads CSSSAGLAGVSEQFF. The CDR3, as DNA: TGTTCCAGCAGTGCCGGACTAGCGGGAGTCAGTGAGCAGTTCTTC.

Of note for this clonotype: A clone one base away is much larger, so this may be a read error. The chain uses TRBV12-3 or TRBV12-4 and TRBJ1-1; D unclear. The CDR3 runs 12 residues. Trimming cost V 5 bases and J 8 bases, with 12 bases left between them. This CDR3 reads CASSRSPIEAFF. Here the CDR3 DNA reads TGTGCCAGCAGTCGCTCCCCGATAGAAGCTTTCTTT.

In this sample, this clonotype turned up a few times. V is TRBV3-1 and J is TRBJ1-2; the D gene is possibly TRBD1 (5 bases). Trimming removed 0 bases at V and 0 bases at J, with 11 bases between. CDR1 is LGHDT and CDR2 is YNNKEL in the germline V gene (reference sequence). The CDR3 spans 16 residues. CDR3 nucleotides: TGTGCCAGCAGCCAAGATGCTGGGACGGCTAACTATGGCTACACCTTC. It translates to CASSQDAGTANYGYTF.

Notes on this clonotype: A read error may explain this, as a much larger clone is one base away. The rearrangement joins TRBV7-8 to TRBJ2-1; D perhaps matches TRBD2 (6 bases). Germline V gene sequence: CDR1 SGHVS, CDR2 FQNEAQ. The CDR3 totals 16 residues. Trimming stripped 3 bases from V and 3 bases from J, with 15 bases between. CDR3 nucleotides: TGTGCCAGCAGCTTGTCCGGCGGGATATTCTACAATGAGCAGTTCTTC. Translated, it gives CASSLSGGIFYNEQFF.

The gene calls are TRBV9 and TRBJ1-1, with a tentative D call TRBD1 (5 bases). CDR3 size: 14 residues. Per germline, CDR1 SGDLS and CDR2 YYNGEE. The V end lost 4 bases, the J end lost 1 base, and 11 bases lay between the germline ends. CDR3 sequence (DNA): TGTGCCAGCAGCCTACGCGGGGGGAACACTGAAGCTTTCTTT. This gives the protein CASSLRGGNTEAFF.

On this clonotype: At one boundary the junction diverges from the germline segment, which might be a read error. The chain links TRBV6-1 to TRBJ2-1, with TRBD2 identical over 8 bases. Germline CDR1 reads MNHNS; CDR2 reads SASEGT. This CDR3 spans 18 amino acids. The DNA for the CDR3 is TGTGCCAGCAAGCGAAGAAGCGGGAGCCCCTGGTCAAGGGATGAGCAGTTCTTT. Translation gives CASKRRSGSPWSRDEQFF.

This clonotype was picked up many times. This chain joins TRBV6-1 and TRBJ2-3; D is perhaps TRBD1 (6 bases). Germline CDR1 reads MNHNS; CDR2 reads SASEGT. The CDR3 runs 17 residues. The ends were cut back, 5 bases at V and 2 bases at J, with 20 bases in the middle. CDR3 sequence reads: CASSTTRTATPTDTQYF. The CDR3 nucleotides are TGTGCCAGCAGTACAACAAGGACAGCAACTCCCACAGATACGCAGTATTTT.

This clonotype was counted at least ten times. V usage is TRBV10-1 and J usage is TRBJ2-1, with 8 positions matching TRBD1. The CDR3 totals 14 residues. V shed 3 bases and J 5 bases; nucleotides not matched to a gene: 3. Germline CDR1 is WNHNN and CDR2 is SYGVQD (reference sequence). The chain's CDR3 is CASSERTGNNEQFF. CDR3 nucleotide sequence: TGCGCCAGCAGTGAACGGACAGGGAACAATGAGCAGTTCTTC.

A note on this clonotype: A read error is possible here, since a much larger clone lies one base away. This chain links TRBV24-1 with TRBJ2-7; D ambiguous. The germline V gene encodes CDR1 KGHDR and CDR2 SFDVKD. This CDR3 is 13 amino acids long. The V and J ends lost 4 bases and 7 bases respectively, with 13 bases between them. CDR3 sequence: CATSDLGSREQYF. DNA of the CDR3: TGTGCCACCAGTGACTTAGGGTCGCGGGAGCAGTACTTC.

This clonotype was seen at least ten times. The chain joins TRBV11-3 to TRBJ2-1; tentative D call: TRBD2 (5 bases). CDR3 size: 14 residues. With 2 bases removed from V and 10 bases from J, the gap between germline ends came to 15 bases. Per the germline V gene, CDR1 is SGHNT and CDR2 is YENEEA. The CDR3 region is CASSLNQLVTEQFF. DNA of the CDR3: TGTGCCAGCAGCTTAAACCAACTAGTTACCGAGCAGTTCTTC.

The chain employs TRBV3-1 and TRBJ2-1, with 8 nucleotides matching TRBD1. Germline CDR1 reads LGHDT; CDR2 reads YNNKEL (reference sequence). J was trimmed by 7 bases and V by 6 bases; bases with no gene match: 14. The CDR3 is 16 amino acids. CDR3 nucleotides: TGTGCCAGCAGACAATCCAGGGGGCGTAGTGTGAATGAGCAGTTCTTC. It translates to CASRQSRGRSVNEQFF.

In regard to this clonotype: One base away lies a much larger clone, so this may be a sequencing read error. The chain couples TRBV19 to TRBJ2-3; maybe TRBD1 (6 bases). The CDR3 consists of 16 residues. The V and J ends lost 7 bases and 3 bases respectively, with 20 bases between them. Germline values: CDR1 LNHDA, CDR2 SQIVND (reference sequence). The CDR3 DNA sequence: TGTGCCAGTAAGGGGCGGGCAGGGGATCGAACAGATACGCAGTATTTT. It is translated as CASKGRAGDRTDTQYF.

In its sample, this clonotype was seen once. The V call is TRBV11-2, the J call TRBJ1-4, with D uncertain. CDR1 and CDR2 from the germline V gene are SGHAT and FQNNGV. V was trimmed by 0 bases and J by 14 bases, leaving 13 bases between them. This CDR3 has 13 residues. The CDR3: CASSLDQWSFLFF. The CDR3 nucleotides are TGTGCCAGCAGCTTAGATCAGTGGTCGTTTCTGTTTTTT.

This clonotype was observed many times. The V call is TRBV12-3 or TRBV12-4, the J call TRBJ2-2; either TRBD1 or TRBD2 may supply D (6 bases each). The CDR3 consists of 15 residues. The ends were cut back, 6 bases at V and 5 bases at J, with 16 bases in the middle. The CDR3 protein is CASSLGGGQTGELFF. CDR3 in DNA: TGTGCCAGCAGCTTGGGGGGCGGACAGACCGGGGAGCTGTTTTTT.

Regarding this clonotype: Just one base apart from a much larger clone, this may be a read error. The V and J genes are TRBV6-2 or TRBV6-3 and TRBJ1-2; 8 bases agree with TRBD1. V was clipped by 7 bases and J by 6 bases; unmatched bases: 4. There are 12 residues in the CDR3. Per germline, CDR1 MNHEY and CDR2 SVGEGT. Written as DNA, the CDR3 is TGTGCCAGCACCAGGACAGGGCATGGCTACACCTTC. The encoded protein is CASTRTGHGYTF.

The chain employs TRBV27 and TRBJ2-1; D call uncertain. Per germline, CDR1 MNHEY and CDR2 SMNVEV (reference sequence). The V and J ends lost 5 bases and 3 bases respectively, with 17 bases between them. This CDR3 comprises 16 residues. This chain's CDR3 is CASSINPEIGYNEQFF. Written as DNA, the CDR3 is TGTGCCAGCAGTATAAATCCAGAGATTGGCTACAATGAGCAGTTCTTC.

With respect to this clonotype: Since a much larger clone is just one base distant, this may be a read error. The final CDR3 position lacks the conserved phenylalanine or tryptophan, pointing to a likely read error. V is TRBV13 and J is TRBJ2-5; TRBD1 matches at 7 bases. The J call is doubtful: the DNA matches TRBJ2-1 better. The length of the CDR3 is 14 residues. From germline, CDR1 is PRHDT and CDR2 FYEKMQ (reference sequence). CDR3 in DNA: TGTGCCAGCAGCTCGGGACAGACATACAATGAGCAGTTCTTA. Its protein is CASSSGQTYNEQFL.